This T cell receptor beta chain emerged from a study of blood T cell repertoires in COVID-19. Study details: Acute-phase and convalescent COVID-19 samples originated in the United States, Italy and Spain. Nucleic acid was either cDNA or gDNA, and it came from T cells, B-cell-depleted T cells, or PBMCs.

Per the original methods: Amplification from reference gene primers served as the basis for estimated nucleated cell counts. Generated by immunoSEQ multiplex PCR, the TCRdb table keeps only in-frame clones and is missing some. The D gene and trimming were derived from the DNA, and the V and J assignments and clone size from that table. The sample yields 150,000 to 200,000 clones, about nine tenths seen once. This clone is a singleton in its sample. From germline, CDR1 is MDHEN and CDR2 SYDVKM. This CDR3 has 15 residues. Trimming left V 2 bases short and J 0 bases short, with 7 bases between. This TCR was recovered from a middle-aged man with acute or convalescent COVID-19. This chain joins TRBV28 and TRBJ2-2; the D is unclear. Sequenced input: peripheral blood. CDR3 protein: CASSLARTNTGELFF. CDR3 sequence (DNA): TGTGCCAGCAGTTTAGCCAGGACGAACACCGGGGAGCTGTTTTTT.